This is a list of T cell receptor beta chains from one sample in a study of blood T cells in healthy people across ages. TCRdb reanalysed the 5' RACE reads using MiXCR and keeps one entry per CDR3 protein. Counted here are about 700,000 distinct CDR3 sequences, around 32% occurring once; the ten biggest clones make up over 15%. Material for sequencing was blood. All receptors come from a woman of 80 years or more in good health. CDR3s include the opening cysteine and the closing phenylalanine or tryptophan. The D gene is left open where the match is weak. Expanded clones get a size class; other rows say once, few or many, or leave the size out.

j_gene,v_gene,abundance,d_gene,CDR3aa,CDR3nt
TRBJ1-2,TRBV6-5,many,TRBD1,CASSYRRQGELGYTF,TGTGCCAGCAGTTACCGGAGACAGGGGGAATTGGGCTACACCTTC
TRBJ2-7,TRBV20-1,-,TRBD1,CSARTGTGGSGEQYF,TGCAGTGCTAGAACAGGGACAGGGGGATCGGGCGAGCAGTACTTC
TRBJ2-7,TRBV7-9,many,TRBD2,CASSLVTSGNSYEQYF,TGTGCCAGCAGCTTAGTGACTAGCGGGAACTCCTACGAGCAGTACTTC
TRBJ2-1,TRBV20-1,-,TRBD2,CSAPASGRRSYNEQFF,TGCAGTGCCCCCGCTAGCGGGAGGCGTTCCTACAATGAGCAGTTCTTC
TRBJ1-1,TRBV27,few,-,CASGQQVQARAFF,TGTGCCAGCGGTCAACAGGTCCAAGCGAGAGCTTTCTTT
TRBJ2-2,TRBV3-1,few,-,CASSQEEFSGELFF,TGTGCCAGCAGCCAAGAGGAATTTTCCGGGGAGCTGTTTTTT
TRBJ2-7,TRBV2,-,TRBD2,CASSVGGRTYEQYF,TGTGCCAGCAGTGTGGGCGGGAGAACCTACGAGCAGTACTTC
TRBJ2-2,TRBV5-4,-,-,CASSLSAGNTGELFF,TGTGCCAGCAGCTTGTCCGCAGGGAACACCGGGGAGCTGTTTTTT
TRBJ2-3,TRBV11-3,few,TRBD2,CASSRRSGGATDTQYF,TGTGCCAGCAGCCGGAGAAGCGGGGGGGCCACAGATACGCAGTATTTT
TRBJ1-2,TRBV7-2,many,TRBD1,CASTPGGTGGGYTF,TGTGCCAGCACCCCGGGGGGTACAGGGGGAGGCTACACCTTC
TRBJ1-4,TRBV5-8,-,-,CASSFATAGGNEKLFF,TGTGCCAGCAGCTTTGCTACGGCAGGAGGGAATGAAAAACTGTTTTTT
TRBJ2-3,TRBV20-1,-,-,CSARDPSTDTQYF,TGCAGTGCTAGAGATCCGAGTACAGATACGCAGTATTTT
TRBJ2-6,TRBV7-2,many,-,CASSSGGPGANVLTF,TGTGCCAGCAGCTCAGGGGGGCCTGGGGCCAACGTCCTGACTTTC
TRBJ2-7,TRBV12-3/TRBV12-4,many,TRBD2,CASRRGSYEQYF,TGTGCCAGCAGGCGGGGGTCCTACGAGCAGTACTTC
TRBJ1-1,TRBV19,few,-,CASAPGLGTEAFF,TGTGCCAGTGCCCCGGGCTTAGGCACTGAAGCTTTCTTT
TRBJ1-4,TRBV20-1,-,-,CSARDGTRNEKLFF,TGCAGTGCTAGAGATGGGACACGTAATGAAAAACTGTTTTTT
TRBJ2-2,TRBV27,-,TRBD1,CASSFTLDRAITGELFF,TGTGCCAGCAGTTTCACTTTGGACAGGGCGATCACCGGGGAGCTGTTTTTT
TRBJ2-3,TRBV7-6,many,-,CASSLIGTQLSDTQYF,TGTGCCAGCAGCCTAATAGGCACCCAGCTGTCAGATACGCAGTATTTT
TRBJ1-1,TRBV14,few,-,CASSQFRVNTEAFF,TGTGCCAGCAGCCAGTTCCGGGTGAACACTGAAGCTTTCTTT
TRBJ2-5,TRBV7-8,-,-,CASSLGLGGHETQYF,TGTGCCAGCAGCTTAGGCCTAGGGGGGCATGAGACCCAGTACTTC
TRBJ2-5,TRBV5-1,many,-,CASSLRGLYQETQYF,TGCGCCAGCAGCCTGAGAGGGTTGTACCAAGAGACCCAGTACTTC
TRBJ2-6,TRBV7-3,many,-,CASSPLPGGANVLTF,TGTGCCAGCAGCCCCCTTCCTGGGGGGGCCAACGTCCTGACTTTC
TRBJ2-7,TRBV20-1,many,-,CSAQGDGSYEQYF,TGCAGTGCCCAAGGGGACGGCTCCTACGAGCAGTACTTC
TRBJ2-1,TRBV20-1,few,TRBD2,CSAMQRENEQFF,TGCAGTGCCATGCAGCGGGAGAATGAGCAGTTCTTC
TRBJ2-7,TRBV5-5,many,-,CASSSLNRATYEQYF,TGTGCCAGCAGCTCGCTGAACAGGGCCACCTACGAGCAGTACTTC
TRBJ2-5,TRBV15,-,TRBD2,CATSTTLAGGPVEQYF,TGTGCCACCAGCACGACCCTAGCGGGGGGGCCGGTTGAGCAGTACTTC